This TCR beta chain was observed in a study of cytomegalovirus exposure and HLA in healthy donors. Study-level findings and limits: The productive fraction for most TCR beta V segments was about 87% or about 30% in an earlier analysis. An observed cluster of highly shared sequence variants was recorded as a likely sequencing artifact.

The PCR used 60 Vbeta and 13 Jbeta primers. Here immunoSEQ multiplex PCR was the method, and the copy in TCRdb shows in-frame clones only, minus some. Its listing shows 150,000 to 200,000 clones. Worth noting for this clone: Antigen: not known.

This clonotype was obtained from a woman aged 55-69 years in good health and CMV-seronegative. Source material: PBMCs.

The CDR3 coding sequence is TGCGCCAGCAGCTTGGCAGCGGGGGGCTCACGGGGCTACACCTTC. It translates to CASSLAAGGSRGYTF. This chain uses TRBV5-1 with TRBJ1-2; TRBD1 might be the D (6 bases). CDR1 is SGHRS, CDR2 YFSETQ, per germline. Between the trimmed V and J ends, which lost 0 bases and 8 bases, there was a span of 17 bases. This CDR3 has 15 amino acids. Full variable domain (remainder filled in from reference TRBV5-1 and TRBJ1-2): KAGVTQTPRYLIKTRGQQVTLSCSPISGHRSVSWYQQTPGQGLQFLFEYFSETQRNKGNFPGRFSGRQFSNSRSEMNVSTLELGDSALYLCASSLAAGGSRGYTFGSGTRLTVV.